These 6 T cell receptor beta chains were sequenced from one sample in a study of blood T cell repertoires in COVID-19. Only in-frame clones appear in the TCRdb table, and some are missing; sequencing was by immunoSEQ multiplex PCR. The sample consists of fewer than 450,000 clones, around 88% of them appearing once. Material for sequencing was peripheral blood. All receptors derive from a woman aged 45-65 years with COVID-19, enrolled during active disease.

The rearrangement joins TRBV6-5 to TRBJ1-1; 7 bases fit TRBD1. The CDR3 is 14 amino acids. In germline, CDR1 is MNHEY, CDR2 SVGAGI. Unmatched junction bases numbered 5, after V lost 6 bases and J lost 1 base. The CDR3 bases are TGTGCCAGCAGCGAGGGGGCTGAGAACACTGAAGCTTTCTTT. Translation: CASSEGAENTEAFF.

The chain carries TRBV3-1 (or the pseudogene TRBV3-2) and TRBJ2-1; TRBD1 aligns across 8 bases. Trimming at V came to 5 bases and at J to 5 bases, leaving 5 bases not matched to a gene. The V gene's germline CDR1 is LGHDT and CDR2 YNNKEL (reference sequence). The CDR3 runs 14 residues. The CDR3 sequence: CASSKGQVHNEQFF. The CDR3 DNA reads TGTGCCAGCAGCAAGGGACAGGTACACAATGAGCAGTTCTTC.

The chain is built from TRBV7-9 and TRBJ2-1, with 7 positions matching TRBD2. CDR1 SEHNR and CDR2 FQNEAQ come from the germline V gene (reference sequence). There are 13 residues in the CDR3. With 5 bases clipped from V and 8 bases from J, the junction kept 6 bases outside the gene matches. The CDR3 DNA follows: TGTGCCAGCAGCCCCATGGGGAGGGATGAGCAGTTCTTC. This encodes CASSPMGRDEQFF.

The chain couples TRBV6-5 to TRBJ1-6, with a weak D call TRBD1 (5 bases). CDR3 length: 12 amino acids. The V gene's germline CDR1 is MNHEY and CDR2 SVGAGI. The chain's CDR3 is CTQLHRNSPLHF. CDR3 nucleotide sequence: TGTACACAACTTCACAGGAATTCACCCCTCCACTTT.

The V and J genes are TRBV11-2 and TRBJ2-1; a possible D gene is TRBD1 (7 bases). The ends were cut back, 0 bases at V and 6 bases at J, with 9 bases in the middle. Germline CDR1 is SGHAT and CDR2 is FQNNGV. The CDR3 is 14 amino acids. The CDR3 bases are TGTGCCAGCAGCTTAGATCAGGGGGGCAATGAGCAGTTCTTC. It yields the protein CASSLDQGGNEQFF.

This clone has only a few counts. The CDR3, as DNA: TGTGCTAGTGGTTTAACAGGGGGCGAGAACAAAAACATTCAGTACTTC. It codes for CASGLTGGENKNIQYF. The rearrangement links TRBV12-5 to TRBJ2-4, with TRBD1 identical over 9 bases. The CDR3 length is 16 residues. Looked up from germline, CDR1 is LGHNT and CDR2 is FRNRAP. V lost 3 bases to trimming and J lost 3 bases; unmatched junction nucleotides: 6.